This entry is about one T cell receptor beta chain. The data were taken from a study of T cells of healthy individuals. CDR1 is MNHEY and CDR2 is SVGEGT in the germline V gene. V lost 5 bases and J lost 5, with 12 bases in between. This CDR3 is built from 13 residues. TCRdb analysed the 5' RACE reads with MiXCR anew, one entry per CDR3 protein. The data hold about 96,000 distinct CDR3 sequences, with roughly 15% observed a single time. The clonotype originates from a human donor in good health. The chain links TRBV6-2 or TRBV6-3 to TRBJ1-1; D not resolved. The CDR3 DNA reads TGTGCCAGCAGTCCTTTCCTAGAAACTGAAGCTTTCTTT. It yields the protein CASSPFLETEAFF.